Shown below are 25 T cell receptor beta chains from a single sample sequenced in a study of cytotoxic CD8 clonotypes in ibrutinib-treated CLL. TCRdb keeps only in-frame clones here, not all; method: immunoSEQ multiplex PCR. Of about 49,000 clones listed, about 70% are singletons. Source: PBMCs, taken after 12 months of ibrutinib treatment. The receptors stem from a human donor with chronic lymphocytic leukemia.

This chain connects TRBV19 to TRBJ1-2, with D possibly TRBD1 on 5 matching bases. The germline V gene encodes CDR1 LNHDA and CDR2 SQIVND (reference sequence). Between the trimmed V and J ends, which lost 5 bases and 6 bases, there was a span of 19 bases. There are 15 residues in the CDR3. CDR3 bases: TGTGCCAGTAGTTCGAGGGAGGGGATCTACCATGGCTACACCTTC. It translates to CASSSREGIYHGYTF.

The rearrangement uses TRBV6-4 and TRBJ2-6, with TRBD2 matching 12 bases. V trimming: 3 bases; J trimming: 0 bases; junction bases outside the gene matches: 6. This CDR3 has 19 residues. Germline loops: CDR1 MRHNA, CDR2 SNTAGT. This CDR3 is CASSEFGLAGLSGANVLTF. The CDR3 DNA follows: TGTGCCAGCAGTGAATTCGGACTAGCGGGACTCTCTGGGGCCAACGTCCTGACTTTC.

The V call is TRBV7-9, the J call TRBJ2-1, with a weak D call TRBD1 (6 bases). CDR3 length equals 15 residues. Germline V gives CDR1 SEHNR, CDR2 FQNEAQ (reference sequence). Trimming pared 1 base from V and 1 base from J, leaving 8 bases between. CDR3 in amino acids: CASSLGQGSYNEQFF. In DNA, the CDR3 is TGTGCCAGCAGCTTAGGGCAGGGGTCCTACAATGAGCAGTTCTTC.

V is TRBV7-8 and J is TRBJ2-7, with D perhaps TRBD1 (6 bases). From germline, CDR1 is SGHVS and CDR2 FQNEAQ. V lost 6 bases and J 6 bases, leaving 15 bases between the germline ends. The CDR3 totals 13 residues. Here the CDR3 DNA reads TGTGCCAGCAGTTGGGATACAGGGTCCGAGCAGTACTTC. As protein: CASSWDTGSEQYF.

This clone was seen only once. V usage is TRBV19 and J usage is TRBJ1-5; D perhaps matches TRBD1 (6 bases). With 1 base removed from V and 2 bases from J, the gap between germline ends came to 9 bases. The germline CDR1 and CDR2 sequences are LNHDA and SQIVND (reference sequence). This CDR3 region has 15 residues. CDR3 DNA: TGTGCCAGTAGTATAGGAGGGGGTGGCAATCAGCCCCAGCATTTT. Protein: CASSIGGGGNQPQHF.

Here the CDR3 DNA reads TGTGCCAGCAGTGAATCAGTCCTTTTGGTACTTACGGGGGGCTACACCTTC. Its translation: CASSESVLLVLTGGYTF. The rearrangement uses TRBV6-1 and TRBJ1-2, with no clear D. CDR1 and CDR2 from the germline V gene are MNHNS and SASEGT. Trimming took 2 bases from V and 8 from J, leaving 24 bases between them. The CDR3 consists of 17 residues.

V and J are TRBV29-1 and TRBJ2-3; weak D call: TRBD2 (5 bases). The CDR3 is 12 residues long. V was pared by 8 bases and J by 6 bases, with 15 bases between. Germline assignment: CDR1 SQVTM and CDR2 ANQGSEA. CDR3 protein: CSSHSGEDTQYF. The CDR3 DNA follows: TGCAGCTCCCATTCCGGGGAGGATACGCAGTATTTT.

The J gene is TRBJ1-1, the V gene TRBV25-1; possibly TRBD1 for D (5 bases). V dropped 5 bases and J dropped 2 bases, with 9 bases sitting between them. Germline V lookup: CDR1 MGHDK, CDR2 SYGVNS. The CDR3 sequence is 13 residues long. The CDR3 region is CASSPGANTEAFF. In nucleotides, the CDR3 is TGTGCCAGCAGTCCCGGGGCTAACACTGAAGCTTTCTTT.

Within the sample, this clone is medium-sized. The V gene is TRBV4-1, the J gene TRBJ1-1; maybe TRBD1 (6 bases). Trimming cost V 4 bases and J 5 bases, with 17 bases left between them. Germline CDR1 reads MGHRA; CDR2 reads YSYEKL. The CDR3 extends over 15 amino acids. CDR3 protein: CASSPYRHRVTEAFF. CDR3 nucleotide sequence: TGCGCCAGCAGCCCTTACAGGCACAGGGTTACTGAAGCTTTCTTT.

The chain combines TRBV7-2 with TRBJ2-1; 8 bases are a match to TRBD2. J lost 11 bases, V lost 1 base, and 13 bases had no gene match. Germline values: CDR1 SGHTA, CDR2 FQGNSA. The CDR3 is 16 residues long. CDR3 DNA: TGTGCCAGCAGCTTAGATGGCGTAGGAATAGCGGGGAAGCAGTTCTTC. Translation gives CASSLDGVGIAGKQFF.

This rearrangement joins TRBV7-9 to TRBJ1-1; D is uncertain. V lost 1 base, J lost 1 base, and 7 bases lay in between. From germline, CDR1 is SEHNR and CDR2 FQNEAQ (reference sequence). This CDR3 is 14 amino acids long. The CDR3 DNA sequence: TGTGCCAGCAGCTTAGTGGCAGCGAACACTGAAGCTTTCTTT. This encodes CASSLVAANTEAFF.

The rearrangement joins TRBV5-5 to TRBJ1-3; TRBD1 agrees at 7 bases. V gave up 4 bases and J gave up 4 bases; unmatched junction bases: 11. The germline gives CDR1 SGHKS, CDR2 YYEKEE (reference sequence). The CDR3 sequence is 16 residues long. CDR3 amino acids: CASSHQRQGRGNTIYF. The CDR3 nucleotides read TGTGCCAGCAGCCATCAAAGACAGGGCCGGGGAAACACCATATATTTT.

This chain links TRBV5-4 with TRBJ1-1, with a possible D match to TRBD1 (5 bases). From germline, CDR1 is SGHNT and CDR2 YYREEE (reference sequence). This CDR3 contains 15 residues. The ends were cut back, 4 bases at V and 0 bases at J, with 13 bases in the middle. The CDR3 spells CASSRGRLMNTEAFF. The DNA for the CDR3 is TGTGCCAGCAGCAGGGGACGGTTAATGAACACTGAAGCTTTCTTT.

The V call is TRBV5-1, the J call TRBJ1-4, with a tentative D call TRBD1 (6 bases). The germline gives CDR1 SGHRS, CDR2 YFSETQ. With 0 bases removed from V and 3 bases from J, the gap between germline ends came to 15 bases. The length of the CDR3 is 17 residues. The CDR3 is CASSLGAGAGANEKLFF. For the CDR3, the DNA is TGCGCCAGCAGCTTGGGAGCGGGGGCCGGGGCTAATGAAAAACTGTTTTTT. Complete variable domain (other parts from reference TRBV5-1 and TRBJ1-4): KAGVTQTPRYLIKTRGQQVTLSCSPISGHRSVSWYQQTPGQGLQFLFEYFSETQRNKGNFPGRFSGRQFSNSRSEMNVSTLELGDSALYLCASSLGAGAGANEKLFFGSGTQLSVL.

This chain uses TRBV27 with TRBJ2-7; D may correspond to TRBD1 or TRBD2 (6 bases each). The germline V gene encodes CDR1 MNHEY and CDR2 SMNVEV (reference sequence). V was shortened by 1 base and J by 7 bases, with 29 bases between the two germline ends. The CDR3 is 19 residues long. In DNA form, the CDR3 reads TGTGCCAGCAGTTTATTGGGGGGAGGCACAGGGAACTTGTTGCCTGAGCAGTACTTC. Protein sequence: CASSLLGGGTGNLLPEQYF.

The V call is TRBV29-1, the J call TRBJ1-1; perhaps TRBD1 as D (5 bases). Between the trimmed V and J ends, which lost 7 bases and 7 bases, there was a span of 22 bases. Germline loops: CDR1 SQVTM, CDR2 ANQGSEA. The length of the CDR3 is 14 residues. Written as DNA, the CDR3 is TGCAGCGCCGATTTCGGGCAGGCCGGGGGTGAAGCTTTCTTT. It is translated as CSADFGQAGGEAFF.

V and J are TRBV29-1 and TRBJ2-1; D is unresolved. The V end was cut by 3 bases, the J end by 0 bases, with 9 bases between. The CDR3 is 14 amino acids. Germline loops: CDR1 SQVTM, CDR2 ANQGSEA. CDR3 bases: TGCAGCGTTGAGGCCCTCTTCTCCTACAATGAGCAGTTCTTC. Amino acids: CSVEALFSYNEQFF.

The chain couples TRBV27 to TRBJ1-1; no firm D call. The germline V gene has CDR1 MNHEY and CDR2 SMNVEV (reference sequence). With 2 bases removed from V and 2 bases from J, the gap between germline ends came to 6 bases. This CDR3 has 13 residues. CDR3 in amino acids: CASSLVPNTEAFF. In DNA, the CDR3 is TGTGCCAGCAGTTTAGTCCCTAACACTGAAGCTTTCTTT.

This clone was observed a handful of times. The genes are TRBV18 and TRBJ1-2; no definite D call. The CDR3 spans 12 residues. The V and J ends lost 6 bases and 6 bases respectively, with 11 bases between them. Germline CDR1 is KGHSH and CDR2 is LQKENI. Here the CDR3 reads CASSRSGDGYTF. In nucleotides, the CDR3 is TGTGCCAGCTCGAGGTCCGGGGATGGCTACACCTTC.

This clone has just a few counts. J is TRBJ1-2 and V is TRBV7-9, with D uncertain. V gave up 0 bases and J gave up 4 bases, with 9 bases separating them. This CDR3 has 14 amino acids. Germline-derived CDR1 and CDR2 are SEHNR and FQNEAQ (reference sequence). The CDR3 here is CASSLAPFGYGYTF. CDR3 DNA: TGTGCCAGCAGCTTAGCACCATTCGGCTATGGCTACACCTTC.

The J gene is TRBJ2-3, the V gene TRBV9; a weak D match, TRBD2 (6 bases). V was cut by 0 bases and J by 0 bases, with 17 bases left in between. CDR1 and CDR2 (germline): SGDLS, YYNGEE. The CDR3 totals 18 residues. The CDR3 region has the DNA TGTGCCAGCAGCGTAGCTAGGGCGGCTAGCGATAGCACAGATACGCAGTATTTT. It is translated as CASSVARAASDSTDTQYF.

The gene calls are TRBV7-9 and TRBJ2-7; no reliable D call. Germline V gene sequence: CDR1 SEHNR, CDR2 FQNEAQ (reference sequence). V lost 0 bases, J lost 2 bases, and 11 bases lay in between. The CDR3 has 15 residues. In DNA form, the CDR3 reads TGTGCCAGCAGCTTAGCGCATGGCAGTACCTACGAGCAGTACTTC. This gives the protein CASSLAHGSTYEQYF.

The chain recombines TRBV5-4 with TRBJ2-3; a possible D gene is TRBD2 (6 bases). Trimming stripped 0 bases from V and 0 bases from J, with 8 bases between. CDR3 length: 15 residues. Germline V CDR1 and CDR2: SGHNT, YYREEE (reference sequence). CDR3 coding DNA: TGTGCCAGCAGCTTGGGGGGGACTAGCACAGATACGCAGTATTTT. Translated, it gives CASSLGGTSTDTQYF.

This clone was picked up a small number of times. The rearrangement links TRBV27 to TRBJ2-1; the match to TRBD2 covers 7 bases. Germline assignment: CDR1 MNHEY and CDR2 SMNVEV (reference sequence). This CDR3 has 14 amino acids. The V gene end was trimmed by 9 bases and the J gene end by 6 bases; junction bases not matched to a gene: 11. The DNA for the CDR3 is TGTGCCAGTCTCGAGGTAGCGGGCCTCAATGAGCAGTTCTTC. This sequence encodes CASLEVAGLNEQFF.

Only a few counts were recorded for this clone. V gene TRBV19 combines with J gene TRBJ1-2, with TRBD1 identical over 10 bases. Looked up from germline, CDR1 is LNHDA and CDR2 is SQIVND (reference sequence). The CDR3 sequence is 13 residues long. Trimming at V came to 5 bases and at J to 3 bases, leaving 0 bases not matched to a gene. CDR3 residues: CASSGQGDYGYTF. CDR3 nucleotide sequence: TGTGCCAGTAGTGGACAGGGGGACTATGGCTACACCTTC.